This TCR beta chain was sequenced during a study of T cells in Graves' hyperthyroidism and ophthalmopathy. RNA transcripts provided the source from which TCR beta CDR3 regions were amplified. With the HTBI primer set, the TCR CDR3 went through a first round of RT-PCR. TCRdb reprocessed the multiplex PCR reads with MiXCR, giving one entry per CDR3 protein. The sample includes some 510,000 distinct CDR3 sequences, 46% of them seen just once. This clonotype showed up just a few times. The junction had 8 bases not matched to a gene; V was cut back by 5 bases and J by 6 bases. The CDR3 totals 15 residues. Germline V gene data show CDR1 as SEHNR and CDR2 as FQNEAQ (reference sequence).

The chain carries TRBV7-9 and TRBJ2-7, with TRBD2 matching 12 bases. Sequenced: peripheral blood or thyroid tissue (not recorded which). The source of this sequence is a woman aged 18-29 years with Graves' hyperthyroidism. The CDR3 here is CASSATSGSGGEQYF. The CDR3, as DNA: TGTGCCAGCAGCGCGACTAGCGGGAGTGGCGGCGAGCAGTACTTC. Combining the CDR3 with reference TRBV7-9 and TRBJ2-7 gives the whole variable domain DTGVSQNPRHKITKRGQNVTFRCDPISEHNRLYWYRQTLGQGPEFLTYFQNEAQLEKSRLLSDRFSAERPKGSFSTLEIQRTEQGDSAMYLCASSATSGSGGEQYFGPGTRLTVT.